This record covers a single TCR beta chain. Antigen unknown. The table came from immunoSEQ multiplex PCR; TCRdb's copy has only in-frame clones and leaves some out. Among some 120,000 clones listed, 88% were seen once. This CDR3 spans 17 amino acids. Germline assignment: CDR1 MNHNS and CDR2 SASEGT. The trim removed 4 bases at V and 6 bases at J, leaving 8 bases unmatched. This record comes from a study of cytomegalovirus exposure and HLA in healthy donors. At the level of the study: The 666 first-cohort repertoires shared a platform with the 120 or so validation repertoires, as reported in a later analysis.

General study findings and limits: Researchers counted roughly 150 TCR beta chains as cytomegalovirus-associated.

This chain links TRBV6-1 with TRBJ2-3; 15 nucleotides align to TRBD2. The receptor was isolated from a man in his thirties or forties in good health and CMV-seronegative. The sequencing sample was made of PBMCs. For the CDR3, the DNA is TGTGCCAGCAGTGCCGGACTAGCGGGAGGGCCGGGGGATACGCAGTATTTT. Translation gives CASSAGLAGGPGDTQYF.